Sequencing of this T cell receptor beta chain was carried out in a study of blood T cell repertoires in COVID-19. For the study at large: Donors in the United States, Italy and Spain gave samples during acute or convalescent COVID-19. The cDNA or gDNA used as material had been derived from T cells, B-cell-depleted T cells, or PBMCs.

In germline, CDR1 is SGHTA, CDR2 FQGNSA. V dropped 5 bases and J dropped 4; count of bases not matched to a gene: 13. The CDR3 is 17 residues long. Data came from immunoSEQ multiplex PCR; TCRdb stores just in-frame clones and leaves some out. Here the sample spans under 300,000 clones, about 80% being singletons. This receptor was obtained from a man aged 25 to 40 who had recovered from COVID-19. Sequences were obtained from peripheral blood. The gene calls are TRBV7-2 and TRBJ2-5, with TRBD2 matching over 10 bases. CDR3 nucleotides: TGTGCCAGCAGCCCAAGGAGGGCGTCTAGCGGGGGAGAGACCCAGTACTTC. Its protein product is CASSPRRASSGGETQYF.